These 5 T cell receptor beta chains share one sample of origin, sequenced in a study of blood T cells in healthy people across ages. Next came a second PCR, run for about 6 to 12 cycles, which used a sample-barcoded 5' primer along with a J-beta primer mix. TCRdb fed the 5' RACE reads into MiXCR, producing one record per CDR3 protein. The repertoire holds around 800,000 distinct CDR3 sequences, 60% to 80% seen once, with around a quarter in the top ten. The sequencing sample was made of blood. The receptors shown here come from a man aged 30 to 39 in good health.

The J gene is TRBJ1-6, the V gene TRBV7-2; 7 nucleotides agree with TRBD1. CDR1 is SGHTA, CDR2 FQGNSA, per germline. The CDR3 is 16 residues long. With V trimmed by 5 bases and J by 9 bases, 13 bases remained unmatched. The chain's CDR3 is CASSLLGDRGSSPLHF. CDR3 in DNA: TGTGCCAGCAGCCTCCTGGGGGACAGAGGAAGTTCACCCCTCCACTTT.

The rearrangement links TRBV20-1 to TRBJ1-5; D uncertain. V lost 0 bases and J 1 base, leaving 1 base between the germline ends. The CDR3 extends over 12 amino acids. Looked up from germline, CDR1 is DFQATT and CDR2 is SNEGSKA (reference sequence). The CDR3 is CSARESNQPQHF. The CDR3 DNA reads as TGCAGTGCTAGAGAGAGCAATCAGCCCCAGCATTTT.

CDR3 nucleotide sequence: TGTGCCACCAGCCCGGGACAGGGCCAGAGGTACGAGCAGTACTTC. Its translation: CATSPGQGQRYEQYF. V and J are TRBV15 and TRBJ2-5; 9 bases agree with TRBD1. The J call is uncertain, as TRBJ2-7 better fits the DNA end. The CDR3 covers 15 residues. The germline CDR1 and CDR2 sequences are LNHNV and YYDKDF (reference sequence).

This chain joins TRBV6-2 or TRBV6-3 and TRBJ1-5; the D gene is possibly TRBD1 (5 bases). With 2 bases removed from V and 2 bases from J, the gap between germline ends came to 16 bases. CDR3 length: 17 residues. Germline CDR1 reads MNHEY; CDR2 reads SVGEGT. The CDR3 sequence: CASSYVAGSTGNQPQHF. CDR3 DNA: TGTGCCAGCAGTTACGTCGCAGGGTCGACGGGCAATCAGCCCCAGCATTTT.

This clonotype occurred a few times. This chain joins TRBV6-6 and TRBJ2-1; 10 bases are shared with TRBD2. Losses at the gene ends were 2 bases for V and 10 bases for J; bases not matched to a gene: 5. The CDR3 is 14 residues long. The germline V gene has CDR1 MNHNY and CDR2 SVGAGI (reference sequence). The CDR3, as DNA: TGTGCCAGCAGTTACCCTAGCGGGGGTAACGAGCAGTTCTTC. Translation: CASSYPSGGNEQFF.